The T cell receptor (beta chain) described here comes from a study of blood T cell repertoires in COVID-19. Study as a whole: PBMCs, B-cell-depleted T cells, or T cells provided the cDNA or gDNA that made up the material.

Original data processing: Reference gene primer amplification gave estimated nucleated cell counts. Generated by immunoSEQ multiplex PCR, the TCRdb table keeps only in-frame clones and is missing some. From that table come the V and J calls and clone size; the DNA was used to work out D and trimming. The sample lists approximately 50,000 clones; around 80% were seen once. V gave up 6 bases and J gave up 2 bases, with 17 bases separating them. There are 16 residues in the CDR3. Germline V gene data show CDR1 as SNHLY and CDR2 as FYNNEI. Enrolled during active infection, Seattle patients were then followed longitudinally.

Source material: peripheral blood. This chain links TRBV2 with TRBJ2-1, with D possibly TRBD1 on 6 matching bases. The source of this sequence is a woman aged 80 or over with COVID-19, enrolled during active disease. The CDR3 loop reads CASRSLGGPTYNEQFF. CDR3 coding DNA: TGTGCCAGCAGGTCACTAGGGGGTCCTACCTACAATGAGCAGTTCTTC.